A selection of T cell receptor beta chains follows, all from one sample in a study of CD8 T cells in ankylosing spondylitis. TCRdb itself ran the 5' RACE reads through MiXCR, one entry per CDR3 protein. Here the sample spans 250,000 or so distinct CDR3 sequences, over 15% being singletons. Source material: blood, either unsorted or a sorted T cell fraction (not recorded which). These receptor sequences come from a male donor with ankylosing spondylitis or in good health (not recorded which). The CDR3 runs from the conserved cysteine through the conserved F or W. The D gene is left open where the match is weak. Size tells how often a clone was seen (once, few, many) or the class of an expanded clone, and some rows leave it out.

v_gene	abundance	d_gene	j_gene	CDR3nt	CDR3aa
TRBV6-2/TRBV6-3	-	-	TRBJ1-1	TGTGCCAGCAGTTACGGGGATTGGAACACTGAAGCTTTCTTT	CASSYGDWNTEAFF
TRBV27	few	-	TRBJ1-6	TGTGCCAGCAGTTTATCGGGTCGATCACCCCTCCACTTT	CASSLSGRSPLHF
TRBV12-3/TRBV12-4	many	-	TRBJ2-7	TGTGCCAGCAGGGTTTCGATCGGGAGCTCCTACGAGCAGTACTTC	CASRVSIGSSYEQYF
TRBV20-1	few	-	TRBJ2-7	TGCAGTGCTAGAGATCTCTTGCACCCTATTTCCTACGAGCAGTACTTC	CSARDLLHPISYEQYF
TRBV29-1	many	-	TRBJ1-2	TGCAGCGTTGAGACAGCTAACTATGGCTACACCTTC	CSVETANYGYTF
TRBV7-8	few	-	TRBJ1-4	TGTGCCAGCAGCTTAGCCAACAGGGTGGATTTTCCAACTAATGAAAAACTGTTTTTT	CASSLANRVDFPTNEKLFF
TRBV12-3/TRBV12-4	few	TRBD1	TRBJ2-7	TGTGCCAGCAGTTGGGTGGGGGACAGGGTGTCCTACGAGCAGTACTTC	CASSWVGDRVSYEQYF
TRBV20-1	-	TRBD2	TRBJ2-3	TGCAGTGCTCTTAGCGGGAGGGAGGGCACAGATACGCAGTATTTT	CSALSGREGTDTQYF
TRBV28	few	TRBD2	TRBJ2-7	TGTGCCAGCAGTTTCCCCGGGGGGTCCGAGCAGTACTTC	CASSFPGGSEQYF
TRBV20-1	many	TRBD2	TRBJ2-1	TGCAGTGCTAGAGATCGGGGTAGCGGGAAGGGCTACAATGAGCAGTTCTTC	CSARDRGSGKGYNEQFF
TRBV4-1	-	TRBD2	TRBJ2-5	TGCGCCAGCAGCCAAGCGGGGGGGGCAATTTCATCGCAAGAGACCCAGTACTTC	CASSQAGGAISSQETQYF
TRBV10-3	-	-	TRBJ2-7	TGTGCCATCAGTGAGGTTAGGCATTTGAGCGTCGAGCAGTACTTC	CAISEVRHLSVEQYF
TRBV20-1	-	-	TRBJ1-1	TGCAGTGCTTCCCCGGGCCGGGGGCCGAACACTGAAGCTTTCTTT	CSASPGRGPNTEAFF
TRBV7-3	-	TRBD1	TRBJ2-3	TGTGCCAGCAGCTCTGCCCAGGGGGCGGCAGATACGCAGTATTTT	CASSSAQGAADTQYF
TRBV7-3	-	-	TRBJ2-3	TGTGCCAGCAGCTCTATGGGGTCGGCAGATACGCAGTATTTT	CASSSMGSADTQYF
TRBV7-6	-	-	TRBJ2-5	TGTGCCAGCAGCCCCCAATCGGCGGAAGAGACCCAGTACTTC	CASSPQSAEETQYF
TRBV20-1	many	TRBD2	TRBJ2-2	TGCAGTGCTAGCCCCGTTAGCGGGAGAGGAACCGGGGAGCTGTTTTTT	CSASPVSGRGTGELFF
TRBV12-3/TRBV12-4	many	TRBD2	TRBJ2-3	TGTGCCAGCAGTTTAGCGTTCCAACTAGCGGGAAGGACAGATACGCAGTATTTT	CASSLAFQLAGRTDTQYF
TRBV9	-	TRBD2	TRBJ2-1	TGTGCCAGCAGCCCCGGGAGGGGGAATGAGCAGTTCTTC	CASSPGRGNEQFF
TRBV12-3/TRBV12-4	few	-	TRBJ2-1	TGTGCCAGCAGTTCCATGGTCAACAATGAGCAGTTCTTC	CASSSMVNNEQFF
TRBV24-1	few	-	TRBJ1-4	TGTGCCACCAGCCAGGCCTCGGATGAAAAACTGTTTTTT	CATSQASDEKLFF
TRBV9	-	-	TRBJ2-2	TGTGCCAGCAGCGTAAGTGGCGGAACCACCGGGGAGCTGTTTTTT	CASSVSGGTTGELFF
TRBV4-1	-	-	TRBJ2-3	TGCGCCAGCAGCCAAGATCGGGGCACAGATACGCAGTATTTT	CASSQDRGTDTQYF
TRBV5-1	few	-	TRBJ2-2	TGCGCCAGCAGCTCAAAGACGAACACCGGGGAGCTGTTTTTT	CASSSKTNTGELFF
TRBV4-1	-	-	TRBJ1-2	TGCGCCAGCAGCCAAGCCTGGACAGTCAGGGAGTATGGCTACACCTTC	CASSQAWTVREYGYTF
TRBV20-1	-	TRBD2	TRBJ2-7	TGCAGTGCTAACGGCGGGAGCTACGAGCAGTACTTC	CSANGGSYEQYF
TRBV10-3	few	-	TRBJ2-7	TGTGCCATCAGTGAGTCGACAGCATACGAGCAGTACTTC	CAISESTAYEQYF
TRBV12-3/TRBV12-4	few	-	TRBJ2-6	TGTGCCAGCAGCCCCAGCTCGTTCTCTGGGGCCAACGTCCTGACTTTC	CASSPSSFSGANVLTF
TRBV12-3/TRBV12-4	-	TRBD2	TRBJ2-3	TGTGCCAGCAGATCTAGCGGGAGCGACACAGATACGCAGTATTTT	CASRSSGSDTDTQYF
TRBV20-1	-	-	TRBJ2-7	TGCAGTGCTAGGGGGGCGGAGAGCTACGAGCAGTACTTC	CSARGAESYEQYF
TRBV29-1	few	-	TRBJ2-5	TGCAGCGTTGAAGACCCTGTAGAAGGACTTAAAGAGACCCAGTACTTC	CSVEDPVEGLKETQYF
TRBV2	many	TRBD2	TRBJ2-3	TGTGCCAGCAGTGAAGGCCTAGCGGGAGAAAGGATGGGCACAGATACGCAGTATTTT	CASSEGLAGERMGTDTQYF
TRBV15	-	-	TRBJ2-3	TGTGCCACCAGCAGAGTGAGCACAGATACGCAGTATTTT	CATSRVSTDTQYF
TRBV5-1	few	-	TRBJ2-1	TGCGCCAGCAGCTTGGAGGGTTTGAGAAGCTCCTACAATGAGCAGTTCTTC	CASSLEGLRSSYNEQFF
TRBV7-9	-	TRBD2	TRBJ2-1	TGTGCCAGCAGCAGATTAGCGGGAGTAAAATTCTATGAGCAGTTCTTC	CASSRLAGVKFYEQFF
TRBV12-3/TRBV12-4	-	-	TRBJ1-1	TGTGCCAGCAGTTGGACGCCCAATGAAGCTTTCTTT	CASSWTPNEAFF
TRBV5-6	-	-	TRBJ2-4	TGTGCCAGCAGCTTGGGGGACGCTCTAGCCAAAAACATTCAGTACTTC	CASSLGDALAKNIQYF
TRBV7-8	-	TRBD1	TRBJ1-2	TGTGCCAGCAGCTTTCCGGGACAGGGGTACTATGGCTACACCTTC	CASSFPGQGYYGYTF
TRBV30	few	TRBD1	TRBJ2-2	TGTGCCTGGAGTACTCAGACAGGGGTCAACACCGGGGAGCTGTTTTTT	CAWSTQTGVNTGELFF
TRBV10-1	few	-	TRBJ2-1	TGCGCCAGCAGTGAGACAGGGCTGGACAATGAGCAGTTCTTC	CASSETGLDNEQFF
TRBV3-1	few	-	TRBJ2-5	TGTGCCAGCAGCCAATCTGACATCCAAGAGACCCAGTACTTC	CASSQSDIQETQYF
TRBV7-8	-	-	TRBJ2-1	TGTGCCAGCACCGATCCGGGGGCCGGTTACAATGAGCAGTTCTTC	CASTDPGAGYNEQFF
TRBV7-9	many	-	TRBJ2-7	TGTGCCAGCACCAATGAGGTTGGGTCCTACGAGCAGTACTTC	CASTNEVGSYEQYF
TRBV12-3/TRBV12-4	few	-	TRBJ2-3	TGTGCCAGCAGCTCAGATATTAGCACAGATACGCAGTATTTT	CASSSDISTDTQYF
TRBV29-1	-	TRBD2	TRBJ2-7	TGCAGCGTGGCGGGAGGAGGGGTCCACTCCTACGAGCAGTACTTC	CSVAGGGVHSYEQYF
TRBV19	few	TRBD1	TRBJ1-2	TGTGCCAGTAGTATCTTCGGGACAGATCAGTTCTATGGCTACACCTTC	CASSIFGTDQFYGYTF
TRBV20-1	-	-	TRBJ2-1	TGCAGTGCTAGAGATCAAGGACAGTGGTCGCGGGAGCAGTTCTTC	CSARDQGQWSREQFF
TRBV12-5	many	-	TRBJ2-1	TGTGCTAGTGGTTTAGCGGATGAGCAGTTCTTC	CASGLADEQFF
TRBV5-8	-	TRBD2	TRBJ2-5	TGTGCCAGCAGCAGTGGGAGACTAGCGGGAGTACAAGAGACCCAGTACTTC	CASSSGRLAGVQETQYF
TRBV29-1	few	TRBD1	TRBJ1-2	TGCAGCGTTGCTCTGGGACAGGAGGTTGATGGCTACACCTTC	CSVALGQEVDGYTF
TRBV6-4	-	TRBD2	TRBJ2-3	TGTGCCAGCAGTGACTCGGCTAGCGGGTCAACAGATACGCAGTATTTT	CASSDSASGSTDTQYF
TRBV20-1	once	TRBD2	TRBJ2-3	TGCAGTGCTAGTCGCCCGATAGCGGCGGGAGTGGGAACAGATACGCAGTATTTT	CSASRPIAAGVGTDTQYF
TRBV7-6	many	TRBD2	TRBJ2-5	TGTGCCAGCAGCTCGGGGACTAGCGGGAGTGAGACCCAGTACTTC	CASSSGTSGSETQYF